These T cell receptor beta chains were read from a single sample in a study of blood T cell repertoires in COVID-19. Sequenced by immunoSEQ multiplex PCR; TCRdb stores in-frame clones only, minus some. Of about 100,000 clones in the sample, approximately 89% were seen once. Sequenced input: peripheral blood. The receptors come from a man in his 60s with acute or convalescent COVID-19. Each CDR3 is given with its conserved first and last residue. D genes are given only for firm matches. The listing skips clone size in some rows; elsewhere it reads once, few, many or a size class.

abundance: NA
d_gene: NA
j_gene: TRBJ1-4
v_gene: TRBV9
len: 16
CDR3nt: TGTGCCAGCAGCGTAAGTGCAGGGGTAGAAAGGGAAAAACTGTTTTTT
CDR3aa: CASSVSAGVEREKLFF

abundance: NA
d_gene: NA
j_gene: TRBJ2-1
v_gene: TRBV19
len: 11
CDR3nt: TGTGCCAGTAGCGGTATACGTGAGCAGTTCTTC
CDR3aa: CASSGIREQFF

abundance: NA
d_gene: NA
j_gene: TRBJ2-2
v_gene: TRBV3-1/TRBV3-2
len: 17
CDR3nt: TGTGCCAGCAGCCAAGATCCTCCGGTCTTAAACACCGGGGAGCTGTTTTTT
CDR3aa: CASSQDPPVLNTGELFF

abundance: few
d_gene: TRBD1
j_gene: TRBJ1-4
v_gene: TRBV27
len: 17
CDR3nt: TGTGCCAGCAGTCCGAACAGGGGGGGATCTTCGGGCGAAAAACTGTTTTTT
CDR3aa: CASSPNRGGSSGEKLFF

abundance: NA
d_gene: TRBD2
j_gene: TRBJ2-1
v_gene: TRBV15
len: 14
CDR3nt: TGTGCCACCAGCAAAGCGGGAGACCCCAATGAGCAGTTCTTC
CDR3aa: CATSKAGDPNEQFF

abundance: few
d_gene: TRBD1
j_gene: TRBJ1-1
v_gene: TRBV20-1
len: 12
CDR3nt: TGCAGTGCTAGTGACAGGGGTACTGAAGCTTTCTTT
CDR3aa: CSASDRGTEAFF

abundance: few
d_gene: TRBD2
j_gene: TRBJ2-7
v_gene: TRBV10-1
len: 16
CDR3nt: TGCGCCAGCAGTGAGTCCCGACTAGCGGGAGGTGGTGAGCAGTACTTC
CDR3aa: CASSESRLAGGGEQYF

abundance: NA
d_gene: TRBD1
j_gene: TRBJ2-2
v_gene: TRBV28
len: 15
CDR3nt: TGTGCCAGCAGCCCTACAGGGGATAACACCGGGGAGCTGTTTTTT
CDR3aa: CASSPTGDNTGELFF

abundance: NA
d_gene: NA
j_gene: TRBJ1-5
v_gene: TRBV6-6
len: 14
CDR3nt: TGTGCCAGCAGTTACTCCGGTAGCAATCAGCCCCAGCATTTT
CDR3aa: CASSYSGSNQPQHF

abundance: NA
d_gene: TRBD2
j_gene: TRBJ2-3
v_gene: TRBV6-5
len: 14
CDR3nt: TGTGCCAGCAGTCTTACTAGCGGCACAGATACGCAGTATTTT
CDR3aa: CASSLTSGTDTQYF

abundance: NA
d_gene: NA
j_gene: TRBJ1-4
v_gene: TRBV19
len: 12
CDR3nt: TGTGCCAGTAACATTTTAGGAGGAAAACTGTTTTTT
CDR3aa: CASNILGGKLFF

abundance: few
d_gene: NA
j_gene: TRBJ2-1
v_gene: TRBV29-1
len: 14
CDR3nt: TGCAGCGTGATTATGACAGAATCCTACAATGAGCAGTTCTTC
CDR3aa: CSVIMTESYNEQFF

abundance: NA
d_gene: TRBD1
j_gene: TRBJ2-1
v_gene: TRBV5-1
len: 14
CDR3nt: TGCGCCAGCAGCCATACCGGGACAGACAATGAGCAGTTCTTC
CDR3aa: CASSHTGTDNEQFF

abundance: NA
d_gene: NA
j_gene: TRBJ1-1
v_gene: TRBV2
len: 15
CDR3nt: TGTGCCAGCCCCAAAAAGGGGGGGAAGAACACTGAAGCTTTCTTT
CDR3aa: CASPKKGGKNTEAFF

abundance: NA
d_gene: NA
j_gene: TRBJ1-5
v_gene: TRBV7-5
len: 15
CDR3nt: TGTGCCAGAAGCAAAAGGCCAGGGAGGAATCAGCCCCAGCATTTT
CDR3aa: CARSKRPGRNQPQHF

abundance: NA
d_gene: TRBD1
j_gene: TRBJ2-5
v_gene: TRBV6-6
len: 16
CDR3nt: TGTGCCAGCAGCCCCGGACAGGGCCCGTACCAAGAGACCCAGTACTTC
CDR3aa: CASSPGQGPYQETQYF

abundance: NA
d_gene: TRBD2
j_gene: TRBJ2-1
v_gene: TRBV3-1/TRBV3-2
len: 15
CDR3nt: TGTGCCAGCAGCCAAGGCCCGGGACTAGTATCGGAGCAGTTCTTC
CDR3aa: CASSQGPGLVSEQFF

abundance: NA
d_gene: TRBD2
j_gene: TRBJ2-1
v_gene: TRBV6-2/TRBV6-3
len: 16
CDR3nt: TGTGCCAGCAGTAACACAGGCGGGAGCCGCTACAATGAGCAGTTCTTC
CDR3aa: CASSNTGGSRYNEQFF

abundance: NA
d_gene: TRBD2
j_gene: TRBJ2-1
v_gene: TRBV4-1
len: 16
CDR3nt: TGCGCCAGCAGCCAAGATGGAAGCGGGAGAATTGATGAGCAGTTCTTC
CDR3aa: CASSQDGSGRIDEQFF

abundance: NA
d_gene: NA
j_gene: TRBJ1-1
v_gene: TRBV11-3
len: 13
CDR3nt: TGTGCCAGCAGCTTTCAGGGGCAAACTGAAGCTTTCTTT
CDR3aa: CASSFQGQTEAFF

abundance: NA
d_gene: TRBD2
j_gene: TRBJ2-5
v_gene: TRBV10-3
len: 11
CDR3nt: TGTGCCACTAGCGGGAAAGAGACCCAGTACTTC
CDR3aa: CATSGKETQYF

abundance: NA
d_gene: TRBD2
j_gene: TRBJ2-1
v_gene: TRBV7-3
len: 17
CDR3nt: TGTGCCAGCAGCTCGGTGGGACTAGCGCAAGGCCACAATGAGCAGTTCTTC
CDR3aa: CASSSVGLAQGHNEQFF

abundance: NA
d_gene: TRBD1
j_gene: TRBJ2-2
v_gene: TRBV18
len: 21
CDR3nt: TGTGCCAGCTCACCGCCGGGACAGGCGCGGGGTTGGCGGGGTGACACCGGGGAGCTGTTTTTT
CDR3aa: CASSPPGQARGWRGDTGELFF

abundance: NA
d_gene: TRBD1
j_gene: TRBJ1-5
v_gene: TRBV28
len: 16
CDR3nt: TGTGCCAGCAGTCGGGACAGGGGATATAGCAATCAGCCCCAGCATTTT
CDR3aa: CASSRDRGYSNQPQHF

abundance: NA
d_gene: TRBD1
j_gene: TRBJ2-5
v_gene: TRBV30
len: 12
CDR3nt: TGTGCCTTCGGACAGGGCCAAGAGACCCAGTACTTC
CDR3aa: CAFGQGQETQYF

abundance: NA
d_gene: TRBD1
j_gene: TRBJ2-1
v_gene: TRBV24-1
len: 13
CDR3nt: TGTGCCACCAGCAGACAGGGAGACAATGAGCAGTTCTTC
CDR3aa: CATSRQGDNEQFF

abundance: NA
d_gene: NA
j_gene: TRBJ1-1
v_gene: TRBV19
len: 13
CDR3nt: TGTGCCAGTAGTGAGACAGGGAACACTGAAGCTTTCTTT
CDR3aa: CASSETGNTEAFF

abundance: NA
d_gene: TRBD1
j_gene: TRBJ2-1
v_gene: TRBV24-1
len: 15
CDR3nt: TGTGCCACCAGTGATTTCCGTGGGACAGGGACTGAGCAGTTCTTC
CDR3aa: CATSDFRGTGTEQFF

abundance: NA
d_gene: NA
j_gene: TRBJ2-6
v_gene: TRBV30
len: 14
CDR3nt: TGTGCCTGGAGGGCAGGGGTCGGGGCCAACGTCCTGACTTTC
CDR3aa: CAWRAGVGANVLTF

abundance: NA
d_gene: NA
j_gene: TRBJ1-1
v_gene: TRBV6-4
len: 15
CDR3nt: TGTGCCAGCAGTGACTCGGCGGGGGGAGGCACTGAAGCTTTCTTT
CDR3aa: CASSDSAGGGTEAFF

abundance: NA
d_gene: TRBD1
j_gene: TRBJ1-5
v_gene: TRBV27
len: 15
CDR3nt: TGTGCCAGCAGTTCAAGGACAGGGGTTGGGCAGCCCCAGCATTTT
CDR3aa: CASSSRTGVGQPQHF

abundance: few
d_gene: NA
j_gene: TRBJ2-2
v_gene: TRBV4-1
len: 16
CDR3nt: TGCGCCAGCAGCCAAGAATACACAGGGAACACCGGGGAGCTGTTTTTT
CDR3aa: CASSQEYTGNTGELFF

abundance: once
d_gene: NA
j_gene: TRBJ1-1
v_gene: TRBV10-3
len: 14
CDR3nt: TGTGCCATCAGCACCGGGACAACGAACACTGAAGCTTTCTTT
CDR3aa: CAISTGTTNTEAFF

abundance: NA
d_gene: TRBD1
j_gene: TRBJ2-7
v_gene: TRBV28
len: 17
CDR3nt: TGTGCCAGCAGTTTGGGTGGGACAGCCCCCGCCGATCCCGAGCAGTACTTC
CDR3aa: CASSLGGTAPADPEQYF

abundance: NA
d_gene: NA
j_gene: TRBJ2-3
v_gene: TRBV28
len: 13
CDR3nt: TGTGCCAGCAGACTAGGGAGCACAGATACGCAGTATTTT
CDR3aa: CASRLGSTDTQYF

abundance: NA
d_gene: NA
j_gene: TRBJ1-1
v_gene: TRBV19
len: 12
CDR3nt: TGTGCCAGTAGTAACAGGGAGATGAGGGCTTTCTTT
CDR3aa: CASSNREMRAFF

abundance: NA
d_gene: TRBD1
j_gene: TRBJ2-1
v_gene: TRBV24-1
len: 12
CDR3nt: TGTGCCACCAGTGAAGGGGGCACTGAGCAGTTCTTC
CDR3aa: CATSEGGTEQFF

abundance: few
d_gene: NA
j_gene: TRBJ2-1
v_gene: TRBV5-1
len: 15
CDR3nt: TGCGCCAGCAGCTTGGGAGGGAGCCAGTACAATGAGCAGTTCTTC
CDR3aa: CASSLGGSQYNEQFF

abundance: NA
d_gene: NA
j_gene: TRBJ2-2
v_gene: TRBV15
len: 18
CDR3nt: TGTGCCACCAGCAGAGATCAGGGTACTGTACGAAACACCGGGGAGCTGTTTTTT
CDR3aa: CATSRDQGTVRNTGELFF

abundance: NA
d_gene: TRBD2
j_gene: TRBJ2-1
v_gene: TRBV6-1
len: 16
CDR3nt: TGTGCCAGCAGTGAAGAAGGCGGGAGGGCGGACAATGAGCAGTTCTTC
CDR3aa: CASSEEGGRADNEQFF

abundance: NA
d_gene: NA
j_gene: TRBJ1-3
v_gene: TRBV28
len: 13
CDR3nt: TGTGCCAGCGGAAGGAGTACTGGAAACACCATATATTTT
CDR3aa: CASGRSTGNTIYF

abundance: NA
d_gene: TRBD2
j_gene: TRBJ2-2
v_gene: TRBV6-1
len: 17
CDR3nt: TGTGCCAGCAGTGAAGCGGGCTGGGGGACTAGCGCCGGGGAGCTGTTTTTT
CDR3aa: CASSEAGWGTSAGELFF

abundance: NA
d_gene: TRBD1
j_gene: TRBJ1-5
v_gene: TRBV19
len: 15
CDR3nt: TGTGCCAGTACCACCCCAGGGACAGGGCGTCAGCCCCAGCATTTT
CDR3aa: CASTTPGTGRQPQHF

abundance: NA
d_gene: NA
j_gene: TRBJ1-1
v_gene: TRBV6-1
len: 16
CDR3nt: TGTGCCAGCAGTGAAGCGCTTGGCAGAACGAACACTGAAGCTTTCTTT
CDR3aa: CASSEALGRTNTEAFF

abundance: NA
d_gene: TRBD2
j_gene: TRBJ2-5
v_gene: TRBV2
len: 13
CDR3nt: TGTGCCAGCAGTGTACTAGCGACCGAGACCCAGTACTTC
CDR3aa: CASSVLATETQYF

abundance: NA
d_gene: TRBD1
j_gene: TRBJ1-2
v_gene: TRBV9
len: 12
CDR3nt: TGTGCCAGCACGACAGGGGGTTTTGGCTACACCTTC
CDR3aa: CASTTGGFGYTF

abundance: NA
d_gene: TRBD2
j_gene: TRBJ2-3
v_gene: TRBV20-1
len: 16
CDR3nt: TGCAGTGCGAGTATGAGCTTAGCGGGAGGACGAGATACGCAGTATTTT
CDR3aa: CSASMSLAGGRDTQYF